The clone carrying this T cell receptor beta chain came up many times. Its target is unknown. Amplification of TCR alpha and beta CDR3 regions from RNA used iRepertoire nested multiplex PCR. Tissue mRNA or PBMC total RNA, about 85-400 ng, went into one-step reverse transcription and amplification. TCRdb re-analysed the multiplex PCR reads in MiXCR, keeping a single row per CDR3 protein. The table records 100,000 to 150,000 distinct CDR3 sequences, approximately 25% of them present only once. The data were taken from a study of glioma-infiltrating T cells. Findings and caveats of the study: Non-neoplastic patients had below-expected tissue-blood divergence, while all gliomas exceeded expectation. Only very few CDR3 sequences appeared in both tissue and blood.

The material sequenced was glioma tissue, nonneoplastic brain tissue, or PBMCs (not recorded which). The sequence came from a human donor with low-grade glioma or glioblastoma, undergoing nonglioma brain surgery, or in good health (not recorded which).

The CDR3 spells CASSLGLAAQDTQYF. DNA of the CDR3: TGTGCCAGCAGCTTAGGACTAGCGGCCCAAGATACGCAGTATTTT. V gene TRBV5-4 combines with J gene TRBJ2-3; 10 nucleotides line up with TRBD2. The trim removed 2 bases at V and 5 bases at J, leaving 5 bases unmatched. The CDR3 length is 15 residues. The germline CDR1 and CDR2 sequences are SGHNT and YYREEE (reference sequence).